Below are 15 T cell receptor beta chains sequenced from a single sample in a study of blood T cell repertoires in COVID-19. Sequencing was performed with immunoSEQ multiplex PCR; in TCRdb, only in-frame clones are kept and a portion is missing. The data show about 300,000 clones, around 87% seen once. Sequencing was performed on peripheral blood. The source is a woman in her thirties or forties who had recovered from COVID-19.

Concerning this clone: This CDR3 is also generated by other DNA sequences in the sample. The chain links TRBV7-9 to TRBJ2-2, with D possibly being TRBD1 (6 bases). The CDR3 runs 14 residues. V shed 4 bases and J shed 4 bases, with 10 bases lying between them. The germline V gene encodes CDR1 SEHNR and CDR2 FQNEAQ (reference sequence). The CDR3 loop reads CASSSTGGTGELFF. The CDR3 coding sequence is TGTGCCAGCAGCTCGACAGGAGGCACCGGGGAGCTGTTTTTT.

The rearrangement uses TRBV2 and TRBJ2-5, with 7 bases lining up with TRBD1. From germline, CDR1 is SNHLY and CDR2 FYNNEI. Trimming removed 7 bases from V and 1 base from J; junction bases left unmatched: 3. The CDR3 sequence is 13 residues long. This CDR3 reads CASTGQPQETQYF. For the CDR3, the DNA is TGTGCCAGCACGGGACAGCCCCAAGAGACCCAGTACTTC. Complete variable domain (other parts from reference TRBV2 and TRBJ2-5): EPEVTQTPSHQVTQMGQEVILRCVPISNHLYFYWYRQILGQKVEFLVSFYNNEISEKSEIFDDQFSVERPDGSNFTLKIRSTKLEDSAMYFCASTGQPQETQYFGPGTRLLVL.

This rearrangement joins TRBV2 to TRBJ2-3; D might be TRBD2 (5 bases). V was clipped by 5 bases and J by 3 bases, with 9 bases between them. This CDR3 spans 13 amino acids. Germline CDR1 is SNHLY and CDR2 is FYNNEI. The CDR3 region has the DNA TGTGCCAGCAGTCTCGAGGGTACAGATACGCAGTATTTT. Translation: CASSLEGTDTQYF.

This rearrangement joins TRBV9 to TRBJ1-1; no reliable D call. With 2 bases removed from V and 0 bases from J, the gap between germline ends came to 8 bases. From germline, CDR1 is SGDLS and CDR2 YYNGEE. CDR3 length equals 14 residues. CDR3 bases: TGTGCCAGCAGCGTTGACATACTGAACACTGAAGCTTTCTTT. This gives the protein CASSVDILNTEAFF.

The chain employs TRBV7-9 and TRBJ1-1; D is possibly TRBD1 (5 bases). Germline V gene data show CDR1 as SEHNR and CDR2 as FQNEAQ (reference sequence). V was clipped by 7 bases and J by 4 bases, with 16 bases between them. The CDR3 sequence is 14 residues long. CDR3 in amino acids: CASTKGLHLTEAFF. CDR3 DNA: TGTGCCAGCACCAAGGGGCTGCACCTCACTGAAGCTTTCTTT.

The V gene is TRBV4-1, the J gene TRBJ2-1; 7 nucleotides align to TRBD1. Germline V gene sequence: CDR1 MGHRA, CDR2 YSYEKL. V lost 3 bases to trimming and J lost 7 bases; unmatched junction nucleotides: 3. This CDR3 region has 13 residues. The CDR3, as DNA: TGCGCCAGCAGCCACAGCAGGGGGAATGAGCAGTTCTTC. Protein: CASSHSRGNEQFF.

The rearrangement joins TRBV9 to TRBJ2-2; 7 bases are shared with TRBD1. V dropped 4 bases and J dropped 4; count of bases not matched to a gene: 7. This CDR3 spans 15 amino acids. Germline V gives CDR1 SGDLS, CDR2 YYNGEE. The DNA for the CDR3 is TGTGCCAGCAGCCCCAACAGGGGTGTCACCGGGGAGCTGTTTTTT. Encoded protein: CASSPNRGVTGELFF.

The chain joins TRBV4-3 to TRBJ2-2; 7 bases map to TRBD1. This CDR3 is 15 amino acids long. V lost 0 bases, J lost 6 bases, and 4 bases stayed unmatched. Germline CDR1 reads LGHNA; CDR2 reads YSLEER. CDR3: CASSQDKGGSGELFF. CDR3 in DNA: TGCGCCAGCAGCCAAGATAAAGGGGGCTCCGGGGAGCTGTTTTTT.

The chain has TRBV7-9 and TRBJ1-3; no clear D. Trimming cost V 1 base and J 1 base, with 8 bases left between them. Germline V gives CDR1 SEHNR, CDR2 FQNEAQ (reference sequence). This CDR3 has 15 residues. The CDR3 DNA follows: TGTGCCAGCAGCTTAGTAGCGATATCTGGAAACACCATATATTTT. Residues: CASSLVAISGNTIYF. The full variable domain, completed using reference TRBV7-9 and TRBJ1-3, is DTGVSQNPRHKITKRGQNVTFRCDPISEHNRLYWYRQTLGQGPEFLTYFQNEAQLEKSRLLSDRFSAERPKGSFSTLEIQRTEQGDSAMYLCASSLVAISGNTIYFGEGSWLTVV.

Here the CDR3 reads CASSLGGIYSNQPQHF. DNA of the CDR3: TGTGCCAGCAGCTTAGGAGGGATTTATAGCAATCAGCCCCAGCATTTT. The genes are TRBV7-8 and TRBJ1-5; D not certain. Germline-derived CDR1 and CDR2 are SGHVS and FQNEAQ. The CDR3 spans 16 residues. The V and J ends lost 1 base and 0 bases respectively, with 10 bases between them.

The chain carries TRBV18 and TRBJ2-5; D may be TRBD2 (5 bases). The CDR3 contains 14 residues. In germline, CDR1 is KGHSH, CDR2 LQKENI. The V and J ends lost 3 bases and 5 bases respectively, with 13 bases between them. The CDR3 region has the DNA TGTGCCAGCTCACCCACCCAATCGGGGGAGACCCAGTACTTC. Its translation: CASSPTQSGETQYF.

In its sample, this clone was seen once. The chain links TRBV6-5 to TRBJ2-2; 9 nucleotides align to TRBD2. Trimming at V came to 4 bases and at J to 4 bases, leaving 4 bases not matched to a gene. Germline loops: CDR1 MNHEY, CDR2 SVGAGI. There are 15 residues in the CDR3. CDR3 DNA: TGTGCCAGCAGTTGGCTAGCGGGGCGCACCGGGGAGCTGTTTTTT. Translation: CASSWLAGRTGELFF.

The V and J genes are TRBV19 and TRBJ2-3, with D unresolved. The CDR3 is 13 amino acids. V was trimmed by 7 bases and J by 3 bases, leaving 11 bases between them. Germline V gene lookup returns CDR1 LNHDA and CDR2 SQIVND (reference sequence). DNA for the CDR3: TGTGCCAGTACCTCAAGAGGAACAGATACGCAGTATTTT. Translated, it gives CASTSRGTDTQYF.

This rearrangement joins TRBV15 to TRBJ1-2; 9 nucleotides agree with TRBD1. This CDR3 spans 17 amino acids. V lost 2 bases to trimming and J lost 2 bases; unmatched junction nucleotides: 9. Germline assignment: CDR1 LNHNV and CDR2 YYDKDF (reference sequence). The CDR3 DNA reads TGTGCCACCAGCAGAAGATTCGGGACAGGGACGAACTATGGCTACACCTTC. This encodes CATSRRFGTGTNYGYTF.

CDR3 nucleotide sequence: TGTGCCAGCAGCTCCCGGCCGGGACTAGCCTACAATGAGCAGTTCTTC. Residues: CASSSRPGLAYNEQFF. The chain is built from TRBV5-6 and TRBJ2-1; 8 nucleotides match TRBD2. The CDR3 is 16 amino acids. V shed 3 bases and J 2 bases; nucleotides not matched to a gene: 7. Germline V gene data show CDR1 as SGHDT and CDR2 as YYEEEE.